The 3 T cell receptor beta chains given below trace back to one sample, sequenced in a study of vaccination and CD4 T cells after COVID-19. Their cognate antigens are unknown. Oncomine TCR Beta short-read sequencing was applied to DNA from cultured CD4+ T cells. One entry per CDR3 protein results from TCRdb running MiXCR on the PCR reads. Here the sample spans under 25,000 distinct CDR3 sequences, roughly 40% being singletons. The treatment denotes: approximately 9-day PBMC culture with coronavirus spike peptide pools or control peptides (ViraFEST assay). Specimen: CD4+ T cells from blood, cultured in vitro, collected after SARS-CoV-2 vaccination. These receptors were taken from a human donor who had recovered from COVID-19.

The chain is built from TRBV19 and TRBJ2-1, with 7 bases lining up with TRBD1. The CDR3 sequence is 15 residues long. The trim removed 6 bases at V and 0 bases at J, leaving 5 bases unmatched. Germline V gene lookup returns CDR1 LNHDA and CDR2 SQIVND (reference sequence). The CDR3 protein is CASSLDRSSYNEQFF. The DNA of the CDR3 is TGTGCCAGTAGCTTGGACAGGAGCTCCTACAATGAGCAGTTCTTC.

This clonotype was detected a few times. This chain links TRBV4-3 with TRBJ1-2; D is undetermined. Germline V CDR1 and CDR2: LGHNA, YSLEER. Trimming took off 0 bases at V and 2 bases at J, with 10 bases between the two ends. CDR3 length: 15 residues. The CDR3 here is CASSQDRRANYGYTF. The CDR3 region has the DNA TGCGCCAGCAGCCAAGATCGAAGGGCAAACTATGGCTACACCTTC.

This clonotype was detected only a few times. The chain links TRBV6-5 to TRBJ1-1; maybe TRBD1 (5 bases). The ends were cut back, 2 bases at V and 5 bases at J, with 12 bases in the middle. The CDR3 runs to 14 residues. Germline V CDR1 and CDR2: MNHEY, SVGAGI. DNA for the CDR3: TGTGCCAGCAGTTACAGGGCTGGGGGAACTGAAGCTTTCTTT. Its protein product is CASSYRAGGTEAFF.